The 30 T cell receptor beta chains presented below share a single source sample, sequenced in a study of blood T cell repertoires in COVID-19. Here immunoSEQ multiplex PCR was the method, and the copy in TCRdb shows in-frame clones only, minus some. The sample contains about 120,000 clones, about 85% of which appear only once. Sequencing was carried out using peripheral blood. The receptors were gathered from a man aged 80 or over with acute or convalescent COVID-19.

The chain has TRBV9 and TRBJ2-7; 8 nucleotides align to TRBD1. Germline V gene sequence: CDR1 SGDLS, CDR2 YYNGEE. This CDR3 has 15 amino acids. J lost 0 bases, V lost 0 bases, and 2 bases had no gene match. The CDR3 nucleotides are TGTGCCAGCAGCGTAGGACAGGGGCCCTCCTACGAGCAGTACTTC. Protein sequence: CASSVGQGPSYEQYF.

This chain joins TRBV3-1 (or the pseudogene TRBV3-2) and TRBJ1-3; D gene ambiguous. The CDR3 runs 16 residues. Trimming removed 1 base from V and 0 bases from J, with 10 bases in between. Per the germline V gene, CDR1 is LGHDT and CDR2 is YNNKEL (reference sequence). The CDR3 DNA reads as TGTGCCAGCAGCCAAGGGCGGCTGAGCTCTGGAAACACCATATATTTT. Translating gives CASSQGRLSSGNTIYF.

The J gene is TRBJ2-6, the V gene TRBV6-2 or TRBV6-3; 7 nucleotides align to TRBD1. There are 15 residues in the CDR3. Per the germline V gene, CDR1 is MNHEY and CDR2 is SVGEGT. Trimming cost V 5 bases and J 12 bases; bases outside gene matches: 13. Written as DNA, the CDR3 is TGTGCCAGCAGTCCACTTCAGGGACAGCGTAGCGTCCTGACTTTC. Its protein product is CASSPLQGQRSVLTF.

The chain uses TRBV6-5 and TRBJ2-7; 8 nucleotides align to TRBD1. After removal of 7 bases from V and 1 base from J, the junction contained 6 bases not matched to a gene. The CDR3 length is 14 residues. CDR1 and CDR2 (germline): MNHEY, SVGAGI. This CDR3 is CASKSGGASYEQYF. As DNA, the CDR3 is TGTGCCAGCAAATCAGGGGGCGCTTCCTACGAGCAGTACTTC.

This clone was seen just once. This chain links TRBV3-1 (or the pseudogene TRBV3-2) with TRBJ2-2, with 9 bases that match TRBD1. Germline V gene lookup returns CDR1 LGHDT and CDR2 YNNKEL (reference sequence). Losses at the gene ends were 6 bases for V and 7 bases for J; bases not matched to a gene: 12. CDR3 length: 16 residues. CDR3 region: CASRKTGGADGGELFF. The CDR3 DNA reads TGTGCCAGCAGGAAAACAGGGGGCGCAGACGGCGGGGAGCTGTTTTTT.

V gene TRBV28 combines with J gene TRBJ1-2; TRBD1 is a possible D gene (6 bases). In germline, CDR1 is MDHEN, CDR2 SYDVKM. CDR3 length: 13 residues. Trimming removed 8 bases from V and 7 bases from J, with 17 bases in between. CDR3 residues: CASYSGAGGGYTF. As DNA, the CDR3 is TGTGCCAGCTATTCAGGGGCCGGTGGTGGCTACACCTTC.

V is TRBV5-1 and J is TRBJ1-4, with D hard to call. This CDR3 is built from 16 residues. Germline V gives CDR1 SGHRS, CDR2 YFSETQ. The germline V and J ends were trimmed by 2 bases and 4 bases, with 15 bases remaining between them. CDR3 DNA sequence: TGCGCCAGCAGCTTAGGCCAGGTACCCTTTAATGAAAAACTGTTTTTT. Translation: CASSLGQVPFNEKLFF.

CDR3 loop: CASSLDPGGNSPLHF. The CDR3 coding sequence is TGCGCCAGCAGCTTGGATCCAGGGGGTAATTCACCCCTCCACTTT. The chain employs TRBV5-1 and TRBJ1-6; 7 bases agree with TRBD1. CDR3 length equals 15 residues. Trimming at V came to 0 bases and at J to 6 bases, leaving 3 bases not matched to a gene. The germline V gene has CDR1 SGHRS and CDR2 YFSETQ.

The rearrangement links TRBV9 to TRBJ1-3; weak D call: TRBD1 (5 bases). The germline CDR1 and CDR2 sequences are SGDLS and YYNGEE. V was trimmed by 0 bases and J by 4 bases, leaving 11 bases between them. The CDR3 contains 15 residues. The DNA of the CDR3 is TGTGCCAGCAGCGTAGTGGCAGGGCACGGAAACACCATATATTTT. The encoded protein is CASSVVAGHGNTIYF.

A single count supports this clone. The rearrangement links TRBV6-5 to TRBJ2-5; tentative D call: TRBD2 (6 bases). The CDR3 sequence is 15 residues long. V lost 0 bases, J lost 2 bases, and 10 bases lay in between. CDR1 and CDR2 (germline): MNHEY, SVGAGI. The CDR3 coding sequence is TGTGCCAGCAGTTACTCGGGGGGAAATCAAGAGACCCAGTACTTC. Encoded protein: CASSYSGGNQETQYF.

In its sample, this clone was seen a few times. This sequence joins TRBV24-1 and TRBJ2-3; 10 nucleotides line up with TRBD1. CDR3 size: 14 residues. CDR1 is KGHDR and CDR2 is SFDVKD in the germline V gene. After removal of 7 bases from V and 3 bases from J, the junction contained 3 bases not matched to a gene. The DNA of the CDR3 is TGTGCCACCAGAGGACAGGGGGGAACAGATACGCAGTATTTT. It codes for CATRGQGGTDTQYF.

The chain employs TRBV9 and TRBJ1-5, with TRBD1 matching 8 bases. V trimming: 4 bases; J trimming: 6 bases; junction bases outside the gene matches: 12. Germline-derived CDR1 and CDR2 are SGDLS and YYNGEE. The CDR3 loop spans 16 amino acids. CDR3 loop: CASSPHPGGAGQPQHF. Here the CDR3 DNA reads TGTGCCAGCAGCCCTCACCCAGGGGGCGCGGGTCAGCCCCAGCATTTT.

The CDR3 coding sequence is TGTGCCAGCAGCCTCGACAGGGGAGGATTCGGCAATCAGCCCCAGCATTTT. Residues: CASSLDRGGFGNQPQHF. This chain connects TRBV5-6 to TRBJ1-5; TRBD1 matches at 8 bases. From germline, CDR1 is SGHDT and CDR2 YYEEEE. This CDR3 has 17 amino acids. V was pared by 4 bases and J by 2 bases, with 11 bases of the junction left unmatched.

This clone was detected only once. J is TRBJ1-6 and V is TRBV7-3; TRBD1 agrees at 7 bases. CDR3 length: 15 residues. Per the germline V gene, CDR1 is SGHTA and CDR2 is FQGTGA. Unmatched junction bases numbered 6, after V lost 4 bases and J lost 6 bases. CDR3 sequence (DNA): TGTGCCAGCAGCTCCTCCAACAGGGGTAATTCACCCCTCCACTTT. Its translation: CASSSSNRGNSPLHF.

The chain is built from TRBV9 and TRBJ1-4, with D uncertain. The CDR3 spans 15 residues. The V end lost 0 bases, the J end lost 5 bases, and 11 bases lay between the germline ends. Per the germline V gene, CDR1 is SGDLS and CDR2 is YYNGEE. The CDR3 region has the DNA TGTGCCAGCAGCGTAGGGGGAGGAGGGAATGAAAAACTGTTTTTT. Its protein is CASSVGGGGNEKLFF.

This chain links TRBV30 with TRBJ1-1, with D perhaps matching TRBD1 (5 bases). In germline, CDR1 is GTSNPN, CDR2 SVGIG (reference sequence). Trimming removed 0 bases from V and 10 bases from J, with 18 bases in between. CDR3 length: 14 amino acids. The CDR3 DNA reads TGTGCCTGGAGTGTACAAGACCCTAGGGGAGGAGCTTTCTTT. Residues: CAWSVQDPRGGAFF.

This clone was seen only a few times. V usage is TRBV6-5 and J usage is TRBJ1-1; TRBD1 might be the D (6 bases). This CDR3 region has 14 residues. Germline CDR1 MNHEY, CDR2 SVGAGI. Deletions cut 6 bases from V and 5 bases from J, with 16 bases between. CDR3 bases: TGTGCCAGCAGACCGACAGGAGCCAGGACTGAAGCTTTCTTT. This codes for CASRPTGARTEAFF.

This clone was seen once. The germline gene is not matched at one end of the junction; a read error may be the cause. The chain joins TRBV28 to TRBJ1-2; a weak D match, TRBD1 (6 bases). CDR3 length: 14 amino acids. The V gene's germline CDR1 is MDHEN and CDR2 SYDVKM. CDR3: CASSSTEPAGDRFF. The CDR3 DNA reads TGTGCCAGCAGTTCAACTGAACCAGCAGGGGACCGGTTCTTC.

The chain is built from TRBV6-2 or TRBV6-3 and TRBJ1-1; 7 bases match TRBD1. There are 15 residues in the CDR3. Losses at the gene ends were 0 bases for V and 1 base for J; bases not matched to a gene: 2. The V gene's germline CDR1 is MNHEY and CDR2 SVGEGT. The CDR3 sequence is CASSYSPGGNTEAFF. In DNA, the CDR3 is TGTGCCAGCAGTTACTCGCCAGGGGGGAACACTGAAGCTTTCTTT.

The rearrangement links TRBV27 to TRBJ2-7, with 7 bases aligning to TRBD1. After removal of 4 bases from V and 4 bases from J, the junction contained 16 bases not matched to a gene. This CDR3 spans 17 amino acids. CDR1 and CDR2 (germline): MNHEY, SMNVEV (reference sequence). The DNA of the CDR3 is TGTGCCAGCAGTTCTAGGAGGTTAACAGGGGAAGGTTACGAGCAGTACTTC. Protein sequence: CASSSRRLTGEGYEQYF.

The chain combines TRBV19 with TRBJ1-5, with D perhaps matching TRBD1 (6 bases). This CDR3 region has 14 residues. The germline gives CDR1 LNHDA, CDR2 SQIVND (reference sequence). Trimming took 4 bases from V and 2 from J, leaving 9 bases between them. The CDR3 protein is CASSRGHRNQPQHF. CDR3 DNA sequence: TGTGCCAGTAGTAGGGGACACCGCAATCAGCCCCAGCATTTT.

The rearrangement links TRBV19 to TRBJ1-6; 11 bases match TRBD1. The CDR3 is 16 amino acids. Germline V gene data show CDR1 as LNHDA and CDR2 as SQIVND (reference sequence). V was pared by 3 bases and J by 8 bases, with 6 bases of the junction left unmatched. The CDR3 coding sequence is TGTGCCAGTAGTATTTTTCTGGGACAGGGGGATTCACCCCTCCACTTT. Protein sequence: CASSIFLGQGDSPLHF.

The V call is TRBV19, the J call TRBJ2-5; 13 bases map to TRBD2. From germline, CDR1 is LNHDA and CDR2 SQIVND (reference sequence). The CDR3 length is 16 residues. The junction had 6 bases not matched to a gene; V was cut back by 5 bases and J by 3 bases. As DNA, the CDR3 is TGTGCCAGTAGTGCTAGACTAGCGGGAGGCAAAGAGACCCAGTACTTC. As protein: CASSARLAGGKETQYF.

This clone occurred a few times. This chain links TRBV2 with TRBJ2-6; perhaps TRBD1 as D (5 bases). The CDR3 is 15 amino acids. Trimming cost V 11 bases and J 0 bases, with 14 bases left between them. Germline lookup yields CDR1 SNHLY and CDR2 FYNNEI. CDR3 protein: CAGKRDSSGANVLTF. As DNA, the CDR3 is TGTGCCGGGAAAAGAGACAGCTCTGGGGCCAACGTCCTGACTTTC.

The chain recombines TRBV28 with TRBJ1-3; D not resolved. Trimming cost V 5 bases and J 4 bases, with 15 bases left between them. The germline V gene has CDR1 MDHEN and CDR2 SYDVKM. This CDR3 is 15 amino acids long. CDR3 sequence (DNA): TGTGCCAGCAGTGAAACGACCATCGGGGGAAACACCATATATTTT. Amino acids: CASSETTIGGNTIYF.

The chain combines TRBV5-6 with TRBJ2-5, with 9 bases aligning to TRBD2. The V gene's germline CDR1 is SGHDT and CDR2 YYEEEE. With 4 bases clipped from V and 4 bases from J, the junction kept 14 bases outside the gene matches. This CDR3 has 17 residues. CDR3 amino acids: CASSGLAGGPFVETQYF. The CDR3 DNA follows: TGTGCCAGCAGCGGTCTCGCGGGGGGGCCGTTTGTAGAGACCCAGTACTTC.

The rearrangement uses TRBV18 and TRBJ2-1, with TRBD2 matching 9 bases. CDR1 KGHSH and CDR2 LQKENI come from the germline V gene. The CDR3 length is 17 residues. The V gene end was trimmed by 0 bases and the J gene end by 3 bases; junction bases not matched to a gene: 6. In nucleotides, the CDR3 is TGTGCCAGCTCACCACCCCGAGCGGGGGGCATCTACAATGAGCAGTTCTTC. Translating gives CASSPPRAGGIYNEQFF.

This clone was seen more than once but under ten times. The chain joins TRBV9 to TRBJ2-3, with 12 bases identical to TRBD2. CDR1 and CDR2 from the germline V gene are SGDLS and YYNGEE. The CDR3 sequence is 17 residues long. With 0 bases clipped from V and 5 bases from J, the junction kept 7 bases outside the gene matches. CDR3 region: CASSVAPSGGAGDTQYF. As DNA, the CDR3 is TGTGCCAGCAGCGTAGCCCCTAGCGGGGGGGCCGGAGATACGCAGTATTTT. The full variable domain, its missing parts supplied by reference TRBV9 and TRBJ2-3, is DSGVTQTPKHLITATGQRVTLRCSPRSGDLSVYWYQQSLDQGLQFLIQYYNGEERAKGNILERFSAQQFPDLHSELNLSSLELGDSALYFCASSVAPSGGAGDTQYFGPGTRLTVL.

This clone was picked up a small number of times. The chain is built from TRBV4-3 and TRBJ1-6; D is ambiguous. Germline CDR1 LGHNA, CDR2 YSLEER. The V end lost 0 bases, the J end lost 4 bases, and 16 bases lay between the germline ends. The CDR3 covers 18 residues. The CDR3 DNA reads as TGCGCCAGCAGCCAAGAACCCGCGGGGTTTTCGTATAATTCACCCCTCCACTTT. It yields the protein CASSQEPAGFSYNSPLHF.

The J gene is TRBJ2-3, the V gene TRBV19; 7 bases map to TRBD2. V shed 6 bases, J shed 4 bases, and the junction held 4 bases outside the gene matches. CDR3 length equals 13 residues. Germline V gene lookup returns CDR1 LNHDA and CDR2 SQIVND (reference sequence). The CDR3 reads CASRVGRADTQYF. CDR3 nucleotides: TGTGCCAGTAGAGTTGGGAGGGCAGATACGCAGTATTTT.